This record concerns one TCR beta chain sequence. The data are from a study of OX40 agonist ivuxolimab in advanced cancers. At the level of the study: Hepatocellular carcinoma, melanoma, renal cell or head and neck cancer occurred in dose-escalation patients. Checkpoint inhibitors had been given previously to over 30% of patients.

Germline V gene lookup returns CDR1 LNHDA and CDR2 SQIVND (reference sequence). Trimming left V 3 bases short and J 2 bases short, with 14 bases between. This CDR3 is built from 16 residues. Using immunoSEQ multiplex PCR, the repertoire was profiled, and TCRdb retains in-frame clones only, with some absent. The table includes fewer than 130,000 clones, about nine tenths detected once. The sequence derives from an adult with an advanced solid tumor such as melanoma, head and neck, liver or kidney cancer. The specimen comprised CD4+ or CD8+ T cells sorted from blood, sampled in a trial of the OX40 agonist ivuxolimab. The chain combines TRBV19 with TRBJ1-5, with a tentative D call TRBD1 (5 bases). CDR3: CASSIRQGRGNQPQHF. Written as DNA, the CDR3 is TGTGCCAGTAGTATCCGGCAGGGCAGGGGCAATCAGCCCCAGCATTTT.